The clone carrying this TCR beta chain was detected ten times or more. Its cognate antigen is unknown. The read terminates 3 residues before the CDR3 end, so the remaining end is supplied by the germline J gene. The entry originates in a study of T cell clonality in common variable immunodeficiency. The study, taken as a whole, reports: Fewer TCRbeta clones were shared among CVID subjects than controls. Compared with healthy controls, CVID subjects showed increased TCRbeta clonality, mostly in about a third. Fewer deletions and N-nucleotide insertions were reportedly seen in common variable immunodeficiency TCR beta sequences.

CDR1 and CDR2 (germline): SGHTA, FQGTGA. There are 15 residues in the CDR3. The V end lost 1 base, the J end lost 0 bases, and 7 bases lay between the germline ends. Profiling relied on immunoSEQ multiplex PCR, and the TCRdb table lists in-frame clones only, not all of them. This sample comprises some 53,000 clones, none seen once only. Sequencing was done on a sample of peripheral blood mononuclear cells. This rearrangement joins TRBV7-3 to TRBJ2-1; D not resolved. This TCR derives from a person between 18 and 70 years old in good health. CDR3: CASSLIPNSYNEQFF. Incomplete CDR3 DNA: TGTGCCAGCAGCTTAATTCCTAACTCCTACAATGAG. Complete variable domain (other parts from reference TRBV7-3 and TRBJ2-1): GAGVSQTPSNKVTEKGKYVELRCDPISGHTALYWYRQSLGQGPEFLIYFQGTGAADDSGLPNDRFFAVRPEGSVSTLKIQRTERGDSAVYLCASSLIPNSYNEQFFGPGTRLTVL.